This T cell receptor beta chain was documented in a study of early T cells in non-severe SARS-CoV-2 infection (TCRdb year 2021). Background for the entire study: Bulk RNA from unsorted whole blood was used for TCR sequencing, so alpha and beta chains could not be paired.

This was a case-control study nested in a cohort of healthcare workers in London, UK, who had nasopharyngeal swab PCR tests and blood samples taken every week. Between 23 and 31 March 2020, the week of the UK lockdown, healthcare workers were enrolled and then followed up weekly for as long as 16 weeks. Receptor amplification or capture employed 5' RACE. Sequencing was performed on a NextSeq 500. Unique molecular identifiers were attached to individual cDNA molecules in the TCR library protocol so that sequencing error and PCR bias could be corrected. Both TCR alpha and beta chains were sequenced, and tight co-correlation was observed between alpha and beta sequence abundances in each sample. Processing in the source paper ran as follows. Decombinator V4 was used to annotate TCR sequences for V gene, J gene and CDR3. Expanded TCRs were defined as changing significantly between any two time points under a Poisson model with p below 0.0001. TCR abundances were normalised to the total number of TCRs sequenced per sample and expressed as counts per million. MAIT TCRs were defined by TRAV1-2 paired with TRAJ12, TRAJ20 or TRAJ33, and iNKT TCRs by TRAV10 paired with TRAJ18. VDJdb, accessed 1 November 2021, was searched for CMV, EBV and SARS-CoV-2 annotated TCRs, with TCRs annotated for multiple antigens excluded. In-frame beta chains were kept once TCRdb had trimmed the public reads at Q25 with fastp and called clones with MiXCR. Rows are combined by CDR3 protein, so each entry shows the most common genes and DNA. The V and J calls come from TCRdb's annotation, not from the publication. In all, the sample holds tens of thousands of distinct CDR3 sequences, and 9% to 15% of those were seen once. Approximately 7% of the sample belongs to the ten largest clones.

CDR1 and CDR2, looked up from the germline V gene, are SGDLS and YYNGEE. Including cysteine and phenylalanine, the CDR3 has 20 amino acids. The read is trimmed to its CDR3 DNA, 60 bases read in frame from base 1. For this chain, trimming is 0 bases at the V end and 0 bases at the J end, and the number of junction bases without a gene match is 9. Worth noting for this clonotype: Its specific antigen is unknown. Base-call qualities are not available, and no considerably larger clone is one nucleotide away.

Paper-wide results and their limitations: VDJdb matching was skewed toward anti-spike CD8 responses and likely underestimated virus-specific expansions by missing private and CD4 specificities.

The chain is made from TRBV9 and TRBJ2-1, with 13 bases matching TRBD2. Sequenced input: whole blood. The receptor was isolated from an adult who was a healthcare worker with PCR-confirmed SARS-CoV-2 infection or an uninfected control (not recorded which). The CDR3 protein sequence reads: CASSVEGGLAGVGSYNEQFF. In nucleotides, the sequence is TGTGCCAGCAGCGTAGAGGGTGGACTAGCGGGAGTAGGCTCCTACAATGAGCAGTTCTTC.